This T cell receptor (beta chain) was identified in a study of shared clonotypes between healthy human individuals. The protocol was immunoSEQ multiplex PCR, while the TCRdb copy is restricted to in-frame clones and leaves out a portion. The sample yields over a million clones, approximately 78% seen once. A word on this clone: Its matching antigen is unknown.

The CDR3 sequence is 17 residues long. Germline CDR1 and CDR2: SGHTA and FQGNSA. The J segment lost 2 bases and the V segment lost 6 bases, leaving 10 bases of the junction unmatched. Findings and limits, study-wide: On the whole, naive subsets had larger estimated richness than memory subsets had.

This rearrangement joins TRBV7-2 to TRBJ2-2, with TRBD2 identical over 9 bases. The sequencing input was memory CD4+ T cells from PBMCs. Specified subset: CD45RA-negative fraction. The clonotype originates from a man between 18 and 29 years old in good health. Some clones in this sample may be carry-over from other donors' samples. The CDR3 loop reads CASRAAGGGRNTGELFF. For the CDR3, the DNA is TGTGCCAGCAGGGCAGCGGGGGGCGGTCGTAACACCGGGGAGCTGTTTTTT.